This T cell receptor (beta chain) came from a study of T cell clonality in common variable immunodeficiency (dated by TCRdb to about 2015). Many counts were recorded for this clone. What this receptor recognizes is not known. The read is 3 residues too short to cover the CDR3 end, so that end is filled in from the germline J gene. For sequencing input, CVID and control samples contributed equivalent amounts of genomic DNA. For every sample, a 60 bp segment covering the rearranged TCRbeta CDR3 region was amplified and then sequenced. The immunoSEQ assay, a bias-corrected multiplex PCR combined with high-throughput sequencing, was used to amplify TCRbeta. Regarding the original processing steps: Every unique nucleotide sequence was considered a clone and was annotated with V, D and J genes, copy number and frequency. Sequences were labeled productive if in frame, and non-productive if out of frame or containing stop codons. As previously described, Shannon's entropy was used to calculate clonality. The predicted amino acid sequences of productive clones were used to derive the mean CDR3 Kyte-Doolittle hydropathy. Using the R hclust function, scaled V gene usage was clustered hierarchically with Manhattan distance and complete linkage. Sharing of clones by CDR3 amino acid sequence was evaluated through resampling of 12 repertoires per group over 100 rounds. The repertoires were searched for 55 to 75 published EBV-specific and some 240 published CMV-specific TCRbeta sequences. A couple of CVID samples that yielded fewer than 10,000 sequences were excluded from the analysis, so fewer than 45 CVID repertoires were retained. TCRdb provides this immuneACCESS table in a form limited to in-frame rearrangements. Some clones are lacking; in checked studies, under half of them reflect an unresolved V gene, and why the rest are absent is not known. Clonal size and the V and J genes are those of that table, whereas D and trimming came from the DNA. The sample records about 64,000 clones, none occurring a single time. The biggest ten clones account for about 1.7% of the sample.

Points the paper makes about the study in general: Compared with healthy controls, CVID subjects showed increased TCRbeta clonality (t-test p = 0.018), a feature most characteristic of about a third of subjects. Patient heterogeneity within the CVID cohort put limits on correlating repertoire features with clinical complications. Fewer deletions and N-nucleotide insertions were reportedly observed in CVID TCRbeta sequences, and highly modified clones with 13 or more V deletions were reportedly absent from CVID TCRbeta sequences. Even though DNA input was the same, control samples had an average of about 90,000 unique sequences each, compared with approximately 32,000 in CVID samples. According to the authors, figuring out what caused the increased clonality in CVID would require sequencing the repertoires of T cell subpopulations. Fewer TCRbeta clones were shared among CVID subjects than among healthy controls (p < 0.0001).

The CDR3 goes from the cysteine to the phenylalanine over 14 residues. Part of the CDR3 DNA is given, 33 bases translated from base 1. V lost 2 bases and J lost 3 bases; the stretch between them is 11 bases long. CDR1 and CDR2, per the germline V gene, are SGHVS and FQNEAQ. Both CVID patients and healthy controls were predominantly of Caucasian heritage. Heparinized peripheral whole blood samples of about 5 to 8 ml were obtained from each donor. Genomic DNA from adults with common variable immune deficiency (CVID) and from healthy adult controls was used for sequencing of TCRbeta CDR3 repertoires. The control group was made up of roughly 22 healthy adult volunteers (about ten male and about twelve female) whose ages ranged from 23 to 66 years, with a mean age of approximately 31. Diluted blood was density-centrifuged over Hypaque 1077 or Ficoll-Paque to isolate peripheral blood mononuclear cells. Genomic DNA was obtained from unsorted mononuclear cells through either Qiagen column purification or a centrifugation-based method.

The receptor chain draws on TRBV7-8 and TRBJ2-7; the D gene is possibly TRBD1, with 5 bases matching. This clonotype was obtained from a person aged 18 to 69 in good health. Sequencing was done on a sample of peripheral blood mononuclear cells. The CDR3 amino acid sequence is: CASSLRGRDYEQYF. The CDR3 DNA, read in part, is TGTGCCAGCAGCTTAAGGGGCAGGGACTACGAG.